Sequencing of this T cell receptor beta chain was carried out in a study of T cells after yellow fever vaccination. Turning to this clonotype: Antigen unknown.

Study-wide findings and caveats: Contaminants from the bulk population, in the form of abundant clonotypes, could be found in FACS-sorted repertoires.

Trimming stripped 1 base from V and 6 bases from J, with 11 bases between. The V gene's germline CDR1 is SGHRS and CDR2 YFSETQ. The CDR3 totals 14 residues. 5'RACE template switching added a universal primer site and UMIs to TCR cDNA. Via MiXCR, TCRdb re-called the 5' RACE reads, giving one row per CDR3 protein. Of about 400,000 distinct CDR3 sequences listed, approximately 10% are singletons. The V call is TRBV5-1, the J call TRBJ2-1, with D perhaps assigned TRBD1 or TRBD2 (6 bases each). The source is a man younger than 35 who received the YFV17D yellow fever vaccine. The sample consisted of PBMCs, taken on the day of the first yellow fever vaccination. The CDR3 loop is CASSLFTGANEQFF. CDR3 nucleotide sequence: TGCGCCAGCAGCTTGTTTACGGGGGCCAATGAGCAGTTCTTC.